The entry that follows covers one TCR beta chain sequence. The antigen is not known. The CDR3 consists of 14 residues. Trimming took off 6 bases at V and 5 bases at J, with 14 bases between the two ends. CDR1 and CDR2 (germline): MNHEY, SMNVEV (reference sequence). Here immunoSEQ multiplex PCR was the method, and the copy in TCRdb shows in-frame clones only, minus some. This sample has about 90,000 clones; roughly nine tenths occur once, and the top ten carry nearly 0.5%. This record belongs to a study of graft-versus-host responses after intestinal transplantation. General study findings and limits: Allograft clonal ratios (graft-versus-host to host-versus-graft) were high in patients who had graft-donor T cell macrochimerism.

This chain connects TRBV27 to TRBJ1-5; D perhaps matches TRBD1 (5 bases). The source was unstimulated CD8+ T cells sorted from spleen or lymph node cells, collected before intestinal transplant. This receptor was obtained from a human donor who received an intestinal transplant. CDR3 sequence: CASSPDSLYQPQHF. DNA of the CDR3: TGTGCCAGCAGCCCTGACAGCTTATATCAGCCCCAGCATTTT.